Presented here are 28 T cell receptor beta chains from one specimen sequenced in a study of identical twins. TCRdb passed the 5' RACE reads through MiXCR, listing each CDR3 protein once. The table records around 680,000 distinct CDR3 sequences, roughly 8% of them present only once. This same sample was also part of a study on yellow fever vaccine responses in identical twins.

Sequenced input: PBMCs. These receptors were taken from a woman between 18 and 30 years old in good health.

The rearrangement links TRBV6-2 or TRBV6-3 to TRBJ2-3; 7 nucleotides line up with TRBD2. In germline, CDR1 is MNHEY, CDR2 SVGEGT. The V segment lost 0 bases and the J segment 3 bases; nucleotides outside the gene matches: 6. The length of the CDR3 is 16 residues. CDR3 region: CASSYSRGSVTDTQYF. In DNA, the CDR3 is TGTGCCAGCAGTTACTCCCGCGGGAGTGTTACAGATACGCAGTATTTT.

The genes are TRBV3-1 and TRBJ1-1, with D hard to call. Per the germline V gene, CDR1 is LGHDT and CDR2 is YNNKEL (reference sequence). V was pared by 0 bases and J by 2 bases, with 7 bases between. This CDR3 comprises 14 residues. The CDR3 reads CASSQDGVNTEAFF. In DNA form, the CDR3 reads TGTGCCAGCAGCCAAGATGGGGTAAACACTGAAGCTTTCTTT.

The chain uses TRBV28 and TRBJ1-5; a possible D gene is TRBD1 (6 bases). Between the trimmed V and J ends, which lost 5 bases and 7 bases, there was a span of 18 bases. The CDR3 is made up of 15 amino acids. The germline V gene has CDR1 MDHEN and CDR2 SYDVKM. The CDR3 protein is CASSTYRVLGQPQHF. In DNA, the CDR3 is TGTGCCAGCAGTACTTACAGGGTTCTGGGACAGCCCCAGCATTTT.

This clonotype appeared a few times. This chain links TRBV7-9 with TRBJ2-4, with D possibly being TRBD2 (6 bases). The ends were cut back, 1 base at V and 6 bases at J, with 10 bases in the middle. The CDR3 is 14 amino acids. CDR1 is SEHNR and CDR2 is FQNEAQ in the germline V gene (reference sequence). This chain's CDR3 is CASSLGGEVNIQYF. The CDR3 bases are TGTGCCAGCAGCTTAGGAGGGGAGGTAAACATTCAGTACTTC.

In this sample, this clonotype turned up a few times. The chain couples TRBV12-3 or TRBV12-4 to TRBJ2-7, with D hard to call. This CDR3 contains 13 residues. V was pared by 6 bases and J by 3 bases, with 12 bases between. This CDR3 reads CASRSEYNYEQYF. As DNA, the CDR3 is TGTGCCAGCAGGTCCGAATACAACTACGAGCAGTACTTC.

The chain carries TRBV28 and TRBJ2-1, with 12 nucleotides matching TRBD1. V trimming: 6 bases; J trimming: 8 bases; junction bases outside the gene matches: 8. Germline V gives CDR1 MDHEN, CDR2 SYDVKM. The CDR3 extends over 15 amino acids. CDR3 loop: CASRPGTGGRDEQFF. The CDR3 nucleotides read TGTGCCAGCAGACCCGGGACAGGGGGCAGGGATGAGCAGTTCTTC.

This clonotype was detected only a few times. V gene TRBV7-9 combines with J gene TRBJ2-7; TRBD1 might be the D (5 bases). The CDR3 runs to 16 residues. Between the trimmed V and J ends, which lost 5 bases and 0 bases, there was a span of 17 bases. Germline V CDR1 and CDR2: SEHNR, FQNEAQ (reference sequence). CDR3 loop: CASSTDRLGSSYEQYF. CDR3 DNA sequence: TGTGCCAGCAGCACCGACAGATTGGGGTCCTCCTACGAGCAGTACTTC.

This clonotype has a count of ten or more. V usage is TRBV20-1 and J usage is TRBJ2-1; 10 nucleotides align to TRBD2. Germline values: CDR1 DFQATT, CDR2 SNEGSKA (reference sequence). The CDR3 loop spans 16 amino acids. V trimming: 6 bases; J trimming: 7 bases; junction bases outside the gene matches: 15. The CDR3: CSALDPASGSANEQFF. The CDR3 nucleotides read TGCAGTGCCTTAGACCCCGCTAGCGGGAGTGCGAATGAGCAGTTCTTC.

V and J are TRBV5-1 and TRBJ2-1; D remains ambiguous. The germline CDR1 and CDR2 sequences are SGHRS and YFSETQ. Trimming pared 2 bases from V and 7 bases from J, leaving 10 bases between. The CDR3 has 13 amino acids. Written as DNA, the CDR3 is TGCGCCAGCAGCTTTCAACCTTCTAATGAGCAGTTCTTC. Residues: CASSFQPSNEQFF.

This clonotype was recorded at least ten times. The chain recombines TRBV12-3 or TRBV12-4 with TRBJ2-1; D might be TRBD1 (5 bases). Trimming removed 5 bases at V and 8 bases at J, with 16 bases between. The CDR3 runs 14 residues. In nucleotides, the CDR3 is TGTGCCAGCAGTCCGGGCCTTCAAGGGGATGAGCAGTTCTTC. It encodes CASSPGLQGDEQFF.

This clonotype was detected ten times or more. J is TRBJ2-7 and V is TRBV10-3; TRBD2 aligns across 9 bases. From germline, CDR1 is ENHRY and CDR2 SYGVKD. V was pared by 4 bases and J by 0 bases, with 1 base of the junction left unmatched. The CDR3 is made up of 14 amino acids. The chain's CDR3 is CAISGTSVSYEQYF. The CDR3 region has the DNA TGTGCCATCAGTGGGACTAGCGTCTCCTACGAGCAGTACTTC.

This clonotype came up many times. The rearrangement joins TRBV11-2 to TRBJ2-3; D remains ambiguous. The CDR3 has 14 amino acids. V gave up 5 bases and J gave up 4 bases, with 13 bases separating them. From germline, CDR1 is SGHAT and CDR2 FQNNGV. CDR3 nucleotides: TGTGCCAGCAGCGTACTAAACCCACCAGATACGCAGTATTTT. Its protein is CASSVLNPPDTQYF.

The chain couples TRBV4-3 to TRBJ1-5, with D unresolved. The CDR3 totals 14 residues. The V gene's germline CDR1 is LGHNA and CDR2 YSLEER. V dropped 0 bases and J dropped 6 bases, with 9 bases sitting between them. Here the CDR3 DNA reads TGCGCCAGCAGCCAAGATCTAAGTGGTCAGCCCCAGCATTTT. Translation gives CASSQDLSGQPQHF.

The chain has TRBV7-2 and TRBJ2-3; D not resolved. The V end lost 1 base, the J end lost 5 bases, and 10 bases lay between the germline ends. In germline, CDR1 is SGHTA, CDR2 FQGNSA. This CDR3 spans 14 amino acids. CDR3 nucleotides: TGTGCCAGCAGCTTAGACGAAGTGAGAGATACGCAGTATTTT. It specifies CASSLDEVRDTQYF.

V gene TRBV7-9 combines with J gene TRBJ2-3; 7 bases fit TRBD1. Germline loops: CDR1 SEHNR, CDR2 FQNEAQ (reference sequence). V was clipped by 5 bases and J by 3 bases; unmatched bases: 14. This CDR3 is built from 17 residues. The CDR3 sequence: CASSLPRTGDWTDTQYF. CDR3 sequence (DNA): TGTGCCAGCAGCCTTCCCAGAACAGGGGATTGGACAGATACGCAGTATTTT.

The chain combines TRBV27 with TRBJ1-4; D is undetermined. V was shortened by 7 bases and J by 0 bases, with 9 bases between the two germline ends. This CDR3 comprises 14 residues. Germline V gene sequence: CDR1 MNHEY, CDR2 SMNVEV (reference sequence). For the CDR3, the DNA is TGTGCCAGCAAACCAGTCGCAACTAATGAAAAACTGTTTTTT. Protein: CASKPVATNEKLFF.

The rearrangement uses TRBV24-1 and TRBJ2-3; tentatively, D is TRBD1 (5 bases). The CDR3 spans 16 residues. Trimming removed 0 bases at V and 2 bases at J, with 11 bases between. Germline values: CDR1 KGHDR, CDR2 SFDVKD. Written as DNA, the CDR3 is TGTGCCACCAGTGATTTGGGTCAGGGCAACACAGATACGCAGTATTTT. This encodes CATSDLGQGNTDTQYF.

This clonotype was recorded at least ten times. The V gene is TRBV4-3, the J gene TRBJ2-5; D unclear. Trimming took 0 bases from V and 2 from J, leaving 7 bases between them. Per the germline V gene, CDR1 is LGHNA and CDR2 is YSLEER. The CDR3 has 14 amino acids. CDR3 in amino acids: CASSQDLGQETQYF. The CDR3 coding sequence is TGCGCCAGCAGCCAAGATCTGGGTCAAGAGACCCAGTACTTC.

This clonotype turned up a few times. The CDR3 region is CASTLLSDRDVPPSQETQYF. The CDR3 DNA reads as TGTGCCAGCACCCTTCTGAGTGATCGGGACGTACCACCGTCGCAAGAGACCCAGTACTTC. The rearrangement joins TRBV11-1 to TRBJ2-5; D might be TRBD1 or TRBD2, each matching 5 bases. From germline, CDR1 is SGHAT and CDR2 FQDESV (reference sequence). V was cut by 7 bases and J by 2 bases, with 32 bases left in between. This CDR3 contains 20 residues.

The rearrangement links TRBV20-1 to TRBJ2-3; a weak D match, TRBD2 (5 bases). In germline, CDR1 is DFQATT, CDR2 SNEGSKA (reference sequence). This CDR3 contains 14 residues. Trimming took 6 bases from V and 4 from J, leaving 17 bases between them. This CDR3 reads CSALGGSRSDTQYF. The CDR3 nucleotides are TGCAGTGCACTGGGCGGGTCTCGGTCAGATACGCAGTATTTT.

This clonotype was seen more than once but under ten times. The CDR3: CAAAGLAGAGLGWNEQFF. CDR3 bases: TGTGCCGCAGCGGGCCTAGCGGGAGCCGGGTTGGGGTGGAATGAGCAGTTCTTC. The chain is built from TRBV28 and TRBJ2-1; 10 bases line up with TRBD2. CDR1 MDHEN and CDR2 SYDVKM come from the germline V gene. Unmatched junction bases numbered 23, after V lost 11 bases and J lost 7 bases. The CDR3 is 18 residues long.

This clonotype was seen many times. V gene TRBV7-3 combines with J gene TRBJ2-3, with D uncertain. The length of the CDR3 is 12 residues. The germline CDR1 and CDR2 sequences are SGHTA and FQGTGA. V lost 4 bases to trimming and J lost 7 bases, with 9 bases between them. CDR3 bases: TGTGCCAGCAGCTCGGACCCGAATACGCAGTATTTT. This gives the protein CASSSDPNTQYF.

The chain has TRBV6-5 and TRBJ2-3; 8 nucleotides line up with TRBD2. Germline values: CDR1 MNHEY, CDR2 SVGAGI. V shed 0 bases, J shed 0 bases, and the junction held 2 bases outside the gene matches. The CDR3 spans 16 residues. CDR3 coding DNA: TGTGCCAGCAGTTACTCGGGCGGGAGGAGCACAGATACGCAGTATTTT. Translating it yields CASSYSGGRSTDTQYF.

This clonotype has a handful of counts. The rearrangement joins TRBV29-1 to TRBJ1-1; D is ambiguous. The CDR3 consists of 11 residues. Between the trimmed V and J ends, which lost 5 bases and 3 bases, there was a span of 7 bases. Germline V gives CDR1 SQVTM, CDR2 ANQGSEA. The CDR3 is CSVSRDTEAFF. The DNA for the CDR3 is TGCAGCGTTTCAAGGGACACTGAAGCTTTCTTT.

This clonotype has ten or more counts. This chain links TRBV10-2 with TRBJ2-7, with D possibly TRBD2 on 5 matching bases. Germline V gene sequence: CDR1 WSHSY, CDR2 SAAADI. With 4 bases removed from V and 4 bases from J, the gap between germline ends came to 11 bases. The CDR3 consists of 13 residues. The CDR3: CASSVSTNYEQYF. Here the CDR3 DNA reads TGCGCCAGCAGTGTCTCGACTAATTACGAGCAGTACTTC.

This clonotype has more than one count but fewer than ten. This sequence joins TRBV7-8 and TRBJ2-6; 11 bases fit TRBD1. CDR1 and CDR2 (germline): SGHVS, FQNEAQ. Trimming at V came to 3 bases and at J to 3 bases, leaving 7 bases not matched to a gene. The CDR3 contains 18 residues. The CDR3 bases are TGTGCCAGCAGCTTGAGGACAGGGGGCTGGTTTGGGGCCAACGTCCTGACTTTC. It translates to CASSLRTGGWFGANVLTF.

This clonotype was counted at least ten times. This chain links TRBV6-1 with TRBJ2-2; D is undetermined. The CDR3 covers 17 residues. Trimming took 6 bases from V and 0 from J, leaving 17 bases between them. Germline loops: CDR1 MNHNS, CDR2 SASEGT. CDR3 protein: CASSWASGSPNTGELFF. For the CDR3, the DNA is TGTGCCAGCAGCTGGGCTTCCGGATCCCCGAACACCGGGGAGCTGTTTTTT.

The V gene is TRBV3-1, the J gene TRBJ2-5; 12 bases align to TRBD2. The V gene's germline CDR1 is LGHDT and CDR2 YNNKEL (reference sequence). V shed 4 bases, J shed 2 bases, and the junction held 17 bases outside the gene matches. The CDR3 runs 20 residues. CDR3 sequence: CASSLADKLTSGGFQETQYF. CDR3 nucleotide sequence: TGTGCCAGCAGCCTGGCTGACAAATTGACTAGCGGGGGCTTTCAAGAGACCCAGTACTTC.